Shown below are 10 T cell receptor beta chains from a single sample sequenced in a study of identifying expanded T cells in peripheral blood. The repertoire was sequenced with immunoSEQ multiplex PCR; TCRdb's copy has only in-frame clones and lacks some. Of some 78,000 clones listed, 85% to 90% are singletons. Sequencing was carried out using blood. The source of these receptors is a person aged 18 to 70 in good health.

The CDR3 DNA sequence: TGTGCCAGCAGCTTGCGGCCTACTAGCGACACTGAGCAGTTCTTC. The encoded protein is CASSLRPTSDTEQFF. The rearrangement joins TRBV5-8 to TRBJ2-1, with 7 nucleotides matching TRBD2. The CDR3 loop spans 15 amino acids. CDR1 is SGHTS, CDR2 YDEGEE, per germline. V dropped 1 base and J dropped 9; count of bases not matched to a gene: 10.

The chain recombines TRBV4-3 with TRBJ2-5; D perhaps matches TRBD2 (6 bases). CDR3 size: 13 residues. The V gene lost 0 bases and the J gene lost 5 bases, with 7 bases spanning the gap. Germline V gene data show CDR1 as LGHNA and CDR2 as YSLEER. The CDR3 DNA reads TGCGCCAGCAGCCAAGATCGGGAGGAGACCCAGTACTTC. The encoded protein is CASSQDREETQYF.

The rearrangement joins TRBV19 to TRBJ1-1; D is uncertain. This CDR3 region has 13 residues. Trimming cost V 3 bases and J 2 bases, with 7 bases left between them. Germline assignment: CDR1 LNHDA and CDR2 SQIVND (reference sequence). Written as DNA, the CDR3 is TGTGCCAGTAGTATTCAGGTTAACACTGAAGCTTTCTTT. This translates into CASSIQVNTEAFF.

This clone has only a few counts. The junction departs from the called germline gene at one end, perhaps through a read error. The V gene is TRBV20-1, the J gene TRBJ2-7; D is ambiguous. Germline CDR1 reads DFQATT; CDR2 reads SNEGSKA (reference sequence). There are 11 residues in the CDR3. DNA for the CDR3: TGCAGTGCGAGAGGCGCAGCCGAGCAGTACTTC. Amino acid sequence: CSARGAAEQYF.

This clone was observed a single time. This rearrangement joins TRBV5-8 to TRBJ2-5; no definite D call. CDR3 length: 13 amino acids. V lost 7 bases and J lost 4, with 14 bases in between. The germline V gene encodes CDR1 SGHTS and CDR2 YDEGEE. The CDR3 region has the DNA TGTGCCAGCTCCGGACGGCGCCGAGAGACCCAGTACTTC. Protein sequence: CASSGRRRETQYF.

The chain carries TRBV9 and TRBJ1-2; D remains ambiguous. Trimming took off 0 bases at V and 4 bases at J, with 13 bases between the two ends. Germline V gene sequence: CDR1 SGDLS, CDR2 YYNGEE. The CDR3 has 15 residues. The CDR3 nucleotides are TGTGCCAGCAGCGTAGATGGCAGGCCGTCCTATGGCTACACCTTC. This sequence encodes CASSVDGRPSYGYTF.

The chain is built from TRBV11-3 and TRBJ2-2; no clear D. Germline CDR1 SGHNT, CDR2 YENEEA. The CDR3 totals 12 residues. Trimming removed 1 base at V and 6 bases at J, with 3 bases between. CDR3 sequence: CASSLVPGELFF. The CDR3 DNA follows: TGTGCCAGCAGCTTAGTTCCCGGGGAGCTGTTTTTT.

This clone showed up just once. The CDR3 nucleotides read TGTGCCAGCAGCTTAGCTCAGGGAGGCCCCTATAATTCACCCCTCCACTTT. Encoded protein: CASSLAQGGPYNSPLHF. The chain carries TRBV7-4 and TRBJ1-6; TRBD1 is a possible D gene (5 bases). With 0 bases removed from V and 2 bases from J, the gap between germline ends came to 11 bases. This CDR3 spans 17 amino acids. Germline V gene lookup returns CDR1 SGHVT and CDR2 SQSDAQ.

The CDR3 DNA reads as TGTGCCAGCAGCTTAGGACAGGGGAAATACAATGAGCAGTTCTTC. Protein: CASSLGQGKYNEQFF. The chain has TRBV13 and TRBJ2-1; 7 bases match TRBD1. Germline lookup yields CDR1 PRHDT and CDR2 FYEKMQ (reference sequence). The CDR3 is 15 residues long. Germline trimming cut 0 bases from V and 4 bases from J; bases unmatched to any gene: 3.

The gene calls are TRBV18 and TRBJ1-1; 9 nucleotides agree with TRBD1. There are 15 residues in the CDR3. Trimming at V came to 6 bases and at J to 3 bases, leaving 8 bases not matched to a gene. Germline CDR1 and CDR2: KGHSH and LQKENI. CDR3 protein: CASSPTGGAHTEAFF. CDR3 DNA: TGTGCCAGCTCGCCAACAGGGGGCGCGCACACTGAAGCTTTCTTT.